This entry describes one T cell receptor beta chain. Antigen unknown. Germline V CDR1 and CDR2: SGDLS, YYNGEE. Trimming pared 0 bases from V and 5 bases from J, leaving 12 bases between. The CDR3 has 14 amino acids. The data belong to a study of shared clonotypes between healthy human individuals. Whole-study context: Used for every donor were three CD4 naive, three CD4 memory, two CD8 naive and one CD8 memory plate.

Findings and limits, study-wide: Naive subsets typically showed greater estimated richness than memory subsets. Represented diversity, genetic and exposure-history alike, was limited by few donors.

Terminally differentiated effector memory CD45RA+ cells were excluded by CCR7 positive selection of CD45RO-negative cells. Repertoires were generated with immunoSEQ multiplex PCR, while TCRdb's copy carries only in-frame clones and drops some. The table includes around 1.9 million clones, under 95% detected once. The V and J genes are TRBV9 and TRBJ2-7, with D perhaps matching TRBD2 (5 bases). Sequenced sample: naive CD8+ T cells from PBMCs. This TCR was sampled from a man aged 18-30 years in good health. Some clones in this sample may be carry-over from other donors' samples. CDR3 sequence: CASSVAGKFHEQYF. CDR3 sequence (DNA): TGTGCCAGCAGCGTAGCCGGGAAATTCCACGAGCAGTACTTC.